These 23 T cell receptor beta chains came from one sample sequenced in a study of graft-versus-host responses after intestinal transplantation (dated by TCRdb to the early 2020s). Libraries were prepared through the immunoSEQ multiplex PCR assay. TCRdb stores this immuneACCESS table with in-frame sequences only. Part of the clones is absent; in the studies checked, under half of the shortfall reflects unresolved V genes, and no reason is known for the rest. The sample table records about 66,000 clones; about 92% of these occur just once. The top ten hold 1.3% of the sample. These receptors lack a known antigen. The intended sense of this specimen's time point label: cells obtained before transplantation from donor or recipient. Here the sequenced sample was unstimulated CD8+ T cells sorted from spleen or lymph node cells, taken before intestinal transplant. Every receptor here comes from a human donor who received an intestinal transplant.

On this clone: At one of its ends the junction is not consistent with the germline gene, which may arise from a read error. Other DNA sequences in this specimen translate into the identical CDR3. The chain is built from TRBV7-3 and TRBJ1-1; D is perhaps TRBD1 (5 bases). Germline V gene sequence: CDR1 SGHTA, CDR2 FQGTGA. The CDR3 totals 15 residues. In nucleotides, the CDR3 is TGTGCCAGCAGCCTCGCTGCAGGGCCCAACACTGAAGCCTTCTTT. This translates into CASSLAAGPNTEAFF. The variable domain in full, completed from reference TRBV7-3 and TRBJ1-1, reads GAGVSQTPSNKVTEKGKYVELRCDPISGHTALYWYRQSLGQGPEFLIYFQGTGAADDSGLPNDRFFAVRPEGSVSTLKIQRTERGDSAVYLCASSLAAGPNTEAFFGQGTRLTVV.

V usage is TRBV7-3 and J usage is TRBJ2-7; 10 nucleotides line up with TRBD1. This CDR3 contains 17 residues. The V gene's germline CDR1 is SGHTA and CDR2 FQGTGA. V trimming: 4 bases; J trimming: 3 bases; junction bases outside the gene matches: 12. CDR3 sequence (DNA): TGTGCCAGCAGCTGCCCGGGACAGGGGCCGGAATACTACGAGCAGTACTTC. This encodes CASSCPGQGPEYYEQYF.

The chain uses TRBV4-1 and TRBJ2-1; 9 nucleotides line up with TRBD2. V dropped 7 bases and J dropped 9; count of bases not matched to a gene: 13. The germline V gene has CDR1 MGHRA and CDR2 YSYEKL. The CDR3 is made up of 15 amino acids. CDR3 sequence reads: CASTNFSGRRGEQFF. In DNA, the CDR3 is TGCGCCAGCACCAACTTTAGCGGGAGACGGGGTGAGCAGTTCTTC.

The chain combines TRBV5-4 with TRBJ1-5; D unresolved. V was clipped by 0 bases and J by 4 bases, with 5 bases between them. CDR1 is SGHNT and CDR2 is YYREEE in the germline V gene (reference sequence). The CDR3 runs 13 residues. Written as DNA, the CDR3 is TGTGCCAGCAGCTTGGATCCGAATCAGCCCCAGCATTTT. This encodes CASSLDPNQPQHF.

The V call is TRBV2, the J call TRBJ2-7; 7 bases are a match to TRBD1. The V gene end was trimmed by 6 bases and the J gene end by 5 bases; junction bases not matched to a gene: 10. Germline V gene data show CDR1 as SNHLY and CDR2 as FYNNEI. The CDR3 runs 14 residues. The CDR3 loop is CASRHKPGGDEQYF. CDR3 bases: TGTGCCAGCAGACACAAACCAGGGGGTGACGAGCAGTACTTC.

The chain uses TRBV4-1 and TRBJ2-7; TRBD2 matches at 8 bases. With 2 bases clipped from V and 0 bases from J, the junction kept 6 bases outside the gene matches. The CDR3 runs to 16 residues. Germline-derived CDR1 and CDR2 are MGHRA and YSYEKL. DNA of the CDR3: TGCGCCAGCAGCCAACTGAGCGGGGGCCCCTCCTACGAGCAGTACTTC. Its protein is CASSQLSGGPSYEQYF.

This clone has only one observation. This chain joins TRBV7-3 and TRBJ1-1, with D tentatively TRBD1 (6 bases). This CDR3 has 15 residues. Germline CDR1 SGHTA, CDR2 FQGTGA. Trimming shortened V by 5 bases and J by 1 base, and 14 bases separated the two germline ends. This chain's CDR3 is CASSVGGARNTEAFF. The CDR3 region has the DNA TGTGCCAGCAGCGTAGGGGGGGCACGGAACACTGAAGCTTTCTTT.

The rearrangement joins TRBV10-2 to TRBJ1-6; possibly TRBD1 for D (6 bases). V lost 2 bases to trimming and J lost 10 bases, with 9 bases between them. Germline V lookup: CDR1 WSHSY, CDR2 SAAADI. The CDR3 is made up of 13 amino acids. CDR3 nucleotide sequence: TGCGCCAGCAGTGAGGCAGGACAGTCACCCCTCCACTTT. Its protein is CASSEAGQSPLHF.

The chain links TRBV5-1 to TRBJ1-1; a weak D match, TRBD1 (6 bases). With 4 bases removed from V and 7 bases from J, the gap between germline ends came to 17 bases. Germline CDR1 is SGHRS and CDR2 is YFSETQ. This CDR3 is 14 amino acids long. The CDR3 region is CASSPKDRPNEAFF. The CDR3 bases are TGCGCCAGCAGCCCGAAGGACAGACCGAATGAAGCTTTCTTT. Together with reference TRBV5-1 and TRBJ1-1, the CDR3 gives the full variable domain: KAGVTQTPRYLIKTRGQQVTLSCSPISGHRSVSWYQQTPGQGLQFLFEYFSETQRNKGNFPGRFSGRQFSNSRSEMNVSTLELGDSALYLCASSPKDRPNEAFFGQGTRLTVV.

In nucleotides, the CDR3 is TGTGCCAGCAGCTTGGGGTTGACAGGGGTAGCTGAAGCTTTCTTT. The encoded protein is CASSLGLTGVAEAFF. The chain couples TRBV13 to TRBJ1-1, with TRBD1 matching 8 bases. V shed 3 bases and J 6 bases; nucleotides not matched to a gene: 9. The CDR3 totals 15 residues. Germline V gene sequence: CDR1 PRHDT, CDR2 FYEKMQ (reference sequence). The variable domain in full, completed from reference TRBV13 and TRBJ1-1, reads AAGVIQSPRHLIKEKRETATLKCYPIPRHDTVYWYQQGPGQDPQFLISFYEKMQSDKGSIPDRFSAQQFSDYHSELNMSSLELGDSALYFCASSLGLTGVAEAFFGQGTRLTVV.

The V and J genes are TRBV9 and TRBJ2-1, with TRBD2 matching over 12 bases. CDR3 length equals 15 residues. Germline V gives CDR1 SGDLS, CDR2 YYNGEE. Trimming removed 3 bases from V and 9 bases from J; junction bases left unmatched: 7. CDR3 region: CASSGASGGATEQFF. As DNA, the CDR3 is TGTGCCAGCAGCGGGGCTAGCGGGGGGGCAACTGAGCAGTTCTTC.

This clone was recorded only once. The chain couples TRBV2 to TRBJ2-7; D possibly corresponds to TRBD1 (5 bases). V shed 4 bases and J shed 5 bases, with 12 bases lying between them. CDR3 length: 13 residues. The germline gives CDR1 SNHLY, CDR2 FYNNEI. The CDR3 nucleotides read TGTGCCAGCAGTGGCCTCAGGGTCGACGAGCAGTACTTC. Residues: CASSGLRVDEQYF.

The CDR3 spells CASSQESGWAETQYF. CDR3 DNA sequence: TGTGCCAGCAGCCAAGAGTCGGGGTGGGCAGAGACCCAGTACTTC. The rearrangement joins TRBV4-2 to TRBJ2-5, with D possibly matching TRBD2 (5 bases). V was pared by 0 bases and J by 4 bases, with 12 bases between. CDR3 size: 15 residues. CDR1 is LGHNA and CDR2 is YNFKEQ in the germline V gene.

The V call is TRBV4-1, the J call TRBJ1-2; D ambiguous. The CDR3 is made up of 14 amino acids. With 5 bases removed from V and 2 bases from J, the gap between germline ends came to 12 bases. Germline lookup yields CDR1 MGHRA and CDR2 YSYEKL. CDR3 region: CASSEGWLNYGYTF. As DNA, the CDR3 is TGCGCCAGCAGCGAGGGTTGGCTGAACTATGGCTACACCTTC.

This sequence joins TRBV2 and TRBJ2-5, with D perhaps matching TRBD2 (6 bases). V lost 2 bases, J lost 7 bases, and 17 bases lay in between. CDR3 length: 15 residues. Germline lookup yields CDR1 SNHLY and CDR2 FYNNEI. As DNA, the CDR3 is TGTGCCAGCAGTGAACCACTAGCTGCGTCTGTGACCCAGTACTTC. Encoded protein: CASSEPLAASVTQYF.

The J gene is TRBJ2-7, the V gene TRBV27; the match to TRBD1 covers 7 bases. The J segment lost 7 bases and the V segment lost 6 bases, leaving 9 bases of the junction unmatched. The germline V gene encodes CDR1 MNHEY and CDR2 SMNVEV (reference sequence). This CDR3 has 13 amino acids. CDR3 sequence reads: CASSMGQSREQYF. CDR3 sequence (DNA): TGTGCCAGCAGCATGGGACAGTCTAGAGAGCAGTACTTC.

The J gene is TRBJ2-3, the V gene TRBV9, with 7 bases matching TRBD1. The CDR3 has 16 amino acids. Unmatched junction bases numbered 4, after V lost 0 bases and J lost 0 bases. Looked up from germline, CDR1 is SGDLS and CDR2 is YYNGEE. The CDR3 nucleotides are TGTGCCAGCAGCGTAGCGGGGACAGCGAGCACAGATACGCAGTATTTT. It encodes CASSVAGTASTDTQYF.

The chain is built from TRBV6-1 and TRBJ2-7; the D gene is possibly TRBD2 (6 bases). The V gene's germline CDR1 is MNHNS and CDR2 SASEGT. V lost 7 bases to trimming and J lost 8 bases, with 9 bases between them. The CDR3 totals 10 residues. CDR3 sequence reads: CASTGEQQYF. The CDR3, as DNA: TGTGCCAGCACGGGGGAGCAGCAGTACTTC.

The CDR3 sequence is CASSYVAGGNEQFF. The CDR3 nucleotides are TGTGCCAGCAGTTACGTGGCAGGGGGGAATGAGCAGTTCTTC. The chain employs TRBV6-5 and TRBJ2-1; TRBD1 might be the D (7 bases). The V gene's germline CDR1 is MNHEY and CDR2 SVGAGI. CDR3 length equals 14 residues. Between the trimmed V and J ends, which lost 2 bases and 7 bases, there was a span of 12 bases.

Note on this clone: At one end the junction does not follow the germline gene, possibly because of a read error. The chain is built from TRBV7-7 and TRBJ2-1; 7 bases fit TRBD2. Germline V gene lookup returns CDR1 SSHAT and CDR2 FNYEAQ (reference sequence). The CDR3 contains 15 residues. CDR3 coding DNA: TGTGCTAGCAGCTTAGAAAGCGGGGCCTACAATGAGCAGTTCTTC. Translation: CASSLESGAYNEQFF.

This clone was seen only a few times. The rearrangement joins TRBV6-5 to TRBJ1-6, with no clear D. There are 15 residues in the CDR3. CDR1 is MNHEY and CDR2 is SVGAGI in the germline V gene. Trimming took off 7 bases at V and 7 bases at J, with 17 bases between the two ends. The DNA of the CDR3 is TGTGCCAGCACCCCCCGGGGTTTCGAGAATTCACCCCTCCACTTT. Protein: CASTPRGFENSPLHF.

This sequence joins TRBV19 and TRBJ2-7; TRBD2 agrees at 16 bases. Germline-derived CDR1 and CDR2 are LNHDA and SQIVND (reference sequence). The CDR3 extends over 16 amino acids. J lost 2 bases, V lost 3 bases, and 1 base had no gene match. CDR3: CASSMGLAGGTYEQYF. CDR3 bases: TGTGCCAGTAGTATGGGACTAGCGGGGGGGACCTACGAGCAGTACTTC.

This clone was seen a few times. V usage is TRBV4-2 and J usage is TRBJ2-7; D is possibly TRBD1 (5 bases). Looked up from germline, CDR1 is LGHNA and CDR2 is YNFKEQ. CDR3 size: 12 residues. Trimming stripped 5 bases from V and 3 bases from J, with 8 bases between. The CDR3 reads CASSVDSYEQYF. Here the CDR3 DNA reads TGTGCCAGCAGCGTCGACAGCTACGAGCAGTACTTC.